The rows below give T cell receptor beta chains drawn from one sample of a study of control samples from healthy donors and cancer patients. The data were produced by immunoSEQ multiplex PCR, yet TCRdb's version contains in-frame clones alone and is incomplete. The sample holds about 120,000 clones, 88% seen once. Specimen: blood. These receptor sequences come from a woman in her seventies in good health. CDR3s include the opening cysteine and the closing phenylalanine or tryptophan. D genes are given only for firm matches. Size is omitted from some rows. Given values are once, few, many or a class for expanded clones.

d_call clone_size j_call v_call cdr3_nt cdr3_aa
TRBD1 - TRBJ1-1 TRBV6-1 TGTGCCAGCAGTGAAGGGACAGGGGGCACGGCGGGTGAAGCTTTCTTT CASSEGTGGTAGEAFF
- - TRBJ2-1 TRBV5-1 TGCGCCAGCAGCCCCTGGACTGCTAATGAGCAGTTCTTC CASSPWTANEQFF
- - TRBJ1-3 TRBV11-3 TGTGCCAGCAGCGACGGAAACACCATATATTTT CASSDGNTIYF
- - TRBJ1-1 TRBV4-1 TGCGCCAGCAGCCCTCATCTGAACGCCGGGAACACTGAAGCTTTCTTT CASSPHLNAGNTEAFF
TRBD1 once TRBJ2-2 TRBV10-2 TGCGCCAGCAGTGAGTCCTTGGGCAGGGGGCACCAACACGGCGGGGAGCTGTTTTTT CASSESLGRGHQHGGELFF
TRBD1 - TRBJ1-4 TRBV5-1 TGCGCCAGCAGCTTGGGGACAGGGACGAATAATGAAAAACTGTTTTTT CASSLGTGTNNEKLFF
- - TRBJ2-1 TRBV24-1 TGTGCCACCAGTGATTCAGGGAGCTCCTACAATGAGCAGTTCTTC CATSDSGSSYNEQFF
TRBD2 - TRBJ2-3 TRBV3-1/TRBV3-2 TGTGCCAGCAGCCATACTCTAGCGGGGGGCCCCCCGAAAGTGACAGATACGCAGTATTTT CASSHTLAGGPPKVTDTQYF
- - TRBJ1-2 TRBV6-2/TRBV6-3 TGTGCCAGCAGTTACGGCGGGCCCTATGGCTACACCTTC CASSYGGPYGYTF
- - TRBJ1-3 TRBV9 TGTGCCAGCAGCGTAGGAACGACCTCTGGAAACACCATATATTTT CASSVGTTSGNTIYF
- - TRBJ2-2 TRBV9 TGTGCCAGCAGCGTAGCTAACAGGGCCTCCACCGGGGAGCTGTTTTTT CASSVANRASTGELFF
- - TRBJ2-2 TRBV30 TGTGCCTGGGCCCGGGTCAAAAACACCGGGGAGCTGTTTTTT CAWARVKNTGELFF
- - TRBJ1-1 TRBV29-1 TGCAGCGCCCGGGTCTCGAAGAACACTGAAGCTTTCTTT CSARVSKNTEAFF
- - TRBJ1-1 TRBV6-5 TGTGCCAGCACCCTGGGGATAGAAGCTTTCTTT CASTLGIEAFF
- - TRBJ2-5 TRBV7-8 TGTGCCAGCAGCTTAGCTCGTGGTAGCCAGCGAACGGCAGAGACCCAGTACTTC CASSLARGSQRTAETQYF
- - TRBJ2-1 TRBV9 TGTGCCAGCAGCGAAAGCGTACAACCCTACAATGAGCAGTTCTTC CASSESVQPYNEQFF
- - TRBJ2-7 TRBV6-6 TGTGCCAGCAGTTTACCTGTGGGGGGAAGCTCCTACGAGCAGTACTTC CASSLPVGGSSYEQYF
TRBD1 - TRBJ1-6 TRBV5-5 TGTGCCAGCAGCTCCCGGACAGGGGTTGGCTCACCCCTCCACTTT CASSSRTGVGSPLHF